These 24 T cell receptor beta chains came from one sample sequenced in a study of T cells in Graves' hyperthyroidism and ophthalmopathy. TCR beta CDR3 regions were amplified from RNA. The TCR CDR3 was amplified in a first-round RT-PCR using the HTBI primer set. TCRdb passed the multiplex PCR reads through MiXCR, listing each CDR3 protein once. The table has around 580,000 distinct CDR3 sequences, 40% to 55% seen once. Sequenced material: peripheral blood or thyroid tissue (not recorded which). These receptors originate from a woman aged 18-30 years with Graves' hyperthyroidism.

Details on this clonotype: The conserved closing phenylalanine or tryptophan is absent in this CDR3, likely reflecting a read error. The DNA is omitted, as the CDR3 cannot be located on it reliably, and the CDR3 follows TCRdb's listing. This chain links TRBV7-6 with TRBJ2-5; the table names TRBD2, a call not compared with the DNA. Including both end residues, the CDR3 is 17 amino acids long. Germline-derived CDR1 and CDR2 are SGHVS and FNYEAQ. The chain's CDR3 is CASSKVAGGPDEQFFGP.

Ten or more counts support this clonotype. This chain connects TRBV9 to TRBJ1-6; D not resolved. The V gene's germline CDR1 is SGDLS and CDR2 YYNGEE. The V end was cut by 4 bases, the J end by 8 bases, with 19 bases between. CDR3 length: 16 amino acids. CDR3 region: CASSPFGVGIDSPLHF. In DNA, the CDR3 is TGTGCCAGCAGCCCCTTTGGGGTGGGAATAGATTCACCCCTCCACTTT.

The chain carries TRBV10-3 and TRBJ2-1; the match to TRBD2 covers 7 bases. V gave up 0 bases and J gave up 0 bases; unmatched junction bases: 2. The CDR3 loop spans 16 amino acids. The germline V gene encodes CDR1 ENHRY and CDR2 SYGVKD. The CDR3 loop is CAISESREGSYNEQFF. In DNA form, the CDR3 reads TGTGCCATCAGTGAGTCCAGGGAGGGCTCCTACAATGAGCAGTTCTTC.

This clonotype was seen at least ten times. The chain uses TRBV11-2 and TRBJ2-7, with TRBD2 matching 7 bases. The CDR3 is 14 amino acids. Germline V gives CDR1 SGHAT, CDR2 FQNNGV. The V segment lost 5 bases and the J segment 3 bases; nucleotides outside the gene matches: 7. For the CDR3, the DNA is TGTGCCAGCAGCCACCCTGGGAGGGGCTACGAGCAGTACTTC. This gives the protein CASSHPGRGYEQYF.

The chain recombines TRBV7-9 with TRBJ1-4; D is undetermined. Germline V gene data show CDR1 as SEHNR and CDR2 as FQNEAQ (reference sequence). The CDR3 extends over 11 amino acids. V lost 5 bases to trimming and J lost 12 bases, with 10 bases between them. The CDR3 nucleotides are TGTGCCAGCAGCCTAAGACCCCAACTGTTTTTT. This sequence encodes CASSLRPQLFF.

Written as DNA, the CDR3 is TGTGCCAGCAGTGAGGTGACAGGGTATGGCTACGAGCAGTACTTC. This sequence encodes CASSEVTGYGYEQYF. The J gene is TRBJ2-7, the V gene TRBV2, with 7 bases that match TRBD1. The CDR3 is 15 residues long. The germline V gene has CDR1 SNHLY and CDR2 FYNNEI. J was trimmed by 3 bases and V by 3 bases; bases with no gene match: 8.

CDR3 nucleotides: TGTGCCAGCAGTTCTGACAGGGGGCTCGTTCAGCCCCAGCATTTT. Encoded protein: CASSSDRGLVQPQHF. This rearrangement joins TRBV6-6 to TRBJ1-5; 10 nucleotides align to TRBD1. Germline-derived CDR1 and CDR2 are MNHNY and SVGAGI (reference sequence). CDR3 length equals 15 residues. The V segment lost 4 bases and the J segment 6 bases; nucleotides outside the gene matches: 6.

This clonotype was seen ten or more times. The chain has TRBV30 and TRBJ1-5; D not certain. The CDR3 contains 14 residues. Looked up from germline, CDR1 is GTSNPN and CDR2 is SVGIG (reference sequence). Trimming took off 0 bases at V and 5 bases at J, with 11 bases between the two ends. The CDR3 nucleotides read TGTGCCTGGAGTGTAACTTCAGTAGATCAGCCCCAGCATTTT. This sequence encodes CAWSVTSVDQPQHF.

The sample holds many counts of this clonotype. V usage is TRBV12-3 or TRBV12-4 and J usage is TRBJ1-2; D is possibly TRBD1 (5 bases). The length of the CDR3 is 13 residues. V was pared by 7 bases and J by 1 base, with 10 bases between. CDR3 sequence reads: CASTTTVNYGYTF. In nucleotides, the CDR3 is TGTGCCAGCACCACGACAGTTAACTATGGCTACACCTTC.

The chain has TRBV10-2 and TRBJ2-3, with D hard to call. Trimming took 6 bases from V and 1 from J, leaving 14 bases between them. Germline-derived CDR1 and CDR2 are WSHSY and SAAADI. CDR3 length equals 15 residues. CDR3 nucleotide sequence: TGCGCCAGCAGCTTGTTGGCTACACGCACAGATACGCAGTATTTT. Protein: CASSLLATRTDTQYF.

This clonotype was seen at least ten times. V usage is TRBV2 and J usage is TRBJ2-5; D might be TRBD2 (6 bases). The CDR3 has 13 amino acids. The germline gives CDR1 SNHLY, CDR2 FYNNEI. Trimming cost V 4 bases and J 4 bases, with 10 bases left between them. CDR3 loop: CASSALAAETQYF. The CDR3 coding sequence is TGTGCCAGCAGTGCTTTAGCGGCAGAGACCCAGTACTTC.

This clonotype was seen at least ten times. This chain connects TRBV5-5 to TRBJ2-7, with a tentative D call TRBD2 (6 bases). V shed 4 bases and J shed 2 bases, with 22 bases lying between them. This CDR3 comprises 17 residues. Germline CDR1 is SGHKS and CDR2 is YYEKEE (reference sequence). The CDR3 nucleotides read TGTGCCAGCAGCACACACGGGGGTCAGTGGGGAGCCTACGAGCAGTACTTC. Translating it yields CASSTHGGQWGAYEQYF.

This clonotype showed up many times. V and J are TRBV29-1 and TRBJ1-1; maybe TRBD1 (6 bases). Trimming pared 2 bases from V and 3 bases from J, leaving 13 bases between. Germline V gives CDR1 SQVTM, CDR2 ANQGSEA. The CDR3 consists of 14 residues. CDR3 coding DNA: TGCAGCGTTGAAACAGGGTCCGTCGACACTGAAGCTTTCTTT. This codes for CSVETGSVDTEAFF.

The genes are TRBV7-3 and TRBJ1-1; D is ambiguous. This CDR3 has 13 amino acids. Per germline, CDR1 SGHTA and CDR2 FQGTGA. V lost 1 base and J lost 6, with 9 bases in between. CDR3 nucleotide sequence: TGTGCCAGCAGCTTAATGGGCGGGGCTGAAGCTTTCTTT. It is translated as CASSLMGGAEAFF.

The rearrangement joins TRBV29-1 to TRBJ1-1; tentative D call: TRBD1 (5 bases). From germline, CDR1 is SQVTM and CDR2 ANQGSEA. Trimming left V 8 bases short and J 3 bases short, with 19 bases between. This CDR3 has 14 amino acids. The CDR3 loop reads CSSDRPLLDTEAFF. CDR3 sequence (DNA): TGCAGCTCCGACAGACCGTTACTGGACACTGAAGCTTTCTTT.

This clonotype was counted many times. A junction end diverges from the germline sequence, so it may reflect a read error. The chain links TRBV12-3 or TRBV12-4 to TRBJ2-7, with 7 nucleotides matching TRBD1. The CDR3 has 17 amino acids. In DNA form, the CDR3 reads TGTGCCAGCAGCTTAGAGGCCCCCGGGACAGCAAAGTACGAGCAGTACTTC. Amino acids: CASSLEAPGTAKYEQYF.

This chain joins TRBV5-8 and TRBJ2-7, with D possibly TRBD2 on 7 matching bases. The V end was cut by 0 bases, the J end by 2 bases, with 15 bases between. The CDR3 totals 16 residues. Germline CDR1 SGHTS, CDR2 YDEGEE. The CDR3 bases are TGTGCCAGCAGCTTGGGGGGGAGGGGGAGGGCCTACGAGCAGTACTTC. It encodes CASSLGGRGRAYEQYF.

This clonotype was seen repeatedly, ten times or more. V usage is TRBV11-3 and J usage is TRBJ2-7, with 7 nucleotides matching TRBD2. Germline V gives CDR1 SGHNT, CDR2 YENEEA. The CDR3 sequence is 12 residues long. V was pared by 1 base and J by 7 bases, with 1 base of the junction left unmatched. The CDR3 region is CASSLGTREQYF. The CDR3 nucleotides are TGTGCCAGCAGCTTAGGGACTAGGGAGCAGTACTTC.

This chain's CDR3 is CSSPGQVMYNEQYF. CDR3 sequence (DNA): TGCAGCTCACCCGGACAGGTCATGTACAACGAGCAGTACTTC. The genes are TRBV20-1 and TRBJ2-7; TRBD1 agrees at 7 bases. Germline values: CDR1 DFQATT, CDR2 SNEGSKA (reference sequence). The CDR3 loop spans 14 amino acids.

There are many counts of this clonotype. The rearrangement links TRBV10-3 to TRBJ2-7, with D perhaps TRBD2 (5 bases). Trimming cost V 1 base and J 3 bases, with 13 bases left between them. The CDR3 loop spans 15 amino acids. Per germline, CDR1 ENHRY and CDR2 SYGVKD. CDR3 nucleotide sequence: TGTGCCATCAGTGAGTTAGCGCGGGCTGGCTACGAGCAGTACTTC. Protein sequence: CAISELARAGYEQYF.

This chain uses TRBV24-1 with TRBJ2-5, with TRBD2 as a possible D gene (5 bases). The germline gives CDR1 KGHDR, CDR2 SFDVKD. V dropped 4 bases and J dropped 2 bases, with 16 bases sitting between them. The length of the CDR3 is 16 residues. This CDR3 reads CATSDSSGTRQETQYF. The DNA for the CDR3 is TGTGCCACCAGTGACTCGAGCGGCACCCGACAAGAGACCCAGTACTTC.

This clonotype was seen a handful of times. The J gene is TRBJ1-1, the V gene TRBV12-5, with a tentative D call TRBD1 (5 bases). Germline lookup yields CDR1 LGHNT and CDR2 FRNRAP. This CDR3 contains 12 residues. The CDR3 DNA reads TGTGCCAGACCCAGGGAGAACACTGAAGCTTTCTTT. This codes for CARPRENTEAFF.

This clonotype was seen ten or more times. The chain joins TRBV20-1 to TRBJ1-1, with no clear D. This CDR3 has 14 residues. In germline, CDR1 is DFQATT, CDR2 SNEGSKA (reference sequence). V was clipped by 6 bases and J by 1 base, with 15 bases between them. CDR3 sequence: CSASAAGSNTEAFF. CDR3 DNA: TGCAGTGCCTCAGCTGCCGGGTCGAACACTGAAGCTTTCTTT.

This clonotype was seen ten or more times. This CDR3 is CASSPRTETYEQYF. The CDR3, as DNA: TGTGCCAGCAGTCCCCGGACGGAGACCTACGAGCAGTACTTC. The chain combines TRBV6-1 with TRBJ2-7; D unresolved. Per the germline V gene, CDR1 is MNHNS and CDR2 is SASEGT. The CDR3 sequence is 14 residues long. V shed 5 bases and J shed 2 bases, with 13 bases lying between them.